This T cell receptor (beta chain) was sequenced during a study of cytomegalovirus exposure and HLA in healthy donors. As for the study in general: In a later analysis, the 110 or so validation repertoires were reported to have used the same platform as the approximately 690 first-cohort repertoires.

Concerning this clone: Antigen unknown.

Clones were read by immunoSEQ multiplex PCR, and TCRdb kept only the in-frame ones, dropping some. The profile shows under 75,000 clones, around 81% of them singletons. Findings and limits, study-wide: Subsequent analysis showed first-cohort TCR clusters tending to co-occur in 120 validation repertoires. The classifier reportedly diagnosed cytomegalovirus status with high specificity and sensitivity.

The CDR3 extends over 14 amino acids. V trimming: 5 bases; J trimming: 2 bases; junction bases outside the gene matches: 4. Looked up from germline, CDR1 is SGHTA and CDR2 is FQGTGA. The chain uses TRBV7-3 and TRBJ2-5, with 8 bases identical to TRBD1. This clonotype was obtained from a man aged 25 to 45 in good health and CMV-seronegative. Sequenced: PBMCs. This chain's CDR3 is CASSRTGLQETQYF. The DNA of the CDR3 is TGTGCCAGCAGCCGGACAGGGCTACAAGAGACCCAGTACTTC.